The following is a T cell receptor beta chain sequence with its context. The antigen is not known. The germline V gene encodes CDR1 MDHEN and CDR2 SYDVKM. The CDR3 length is 17 residues. J lost 7 bases, V lost 4 bases, and 14 bases had no gene match. Sequencing used immunoSEQ multiplex PCR; TCRdb keeps in-frame clones, though not all of them. The profile shows approximately 77,000 clones, approximately 91% of them singletons. The data belong to a study of graft-versus-host responses after intestinal transplantation. The receptor comes from a human donor who received an intestinal transplant. Material: unstimulated CD4+ T cells sorted from spleen or lymph node cells, obtained before intestinal transplant. The rearrangement joins TRBV28 to TRBJ1-1; 11 bases fit TRBD1. CDR3: CASSSPAGTGGRNEAFF. In DNA form, the CDR3 reads TGTGCCAGCAGTTCCCCCGCCGGGACAGGGGGGCGAAATGAAGCTTTCTTT.